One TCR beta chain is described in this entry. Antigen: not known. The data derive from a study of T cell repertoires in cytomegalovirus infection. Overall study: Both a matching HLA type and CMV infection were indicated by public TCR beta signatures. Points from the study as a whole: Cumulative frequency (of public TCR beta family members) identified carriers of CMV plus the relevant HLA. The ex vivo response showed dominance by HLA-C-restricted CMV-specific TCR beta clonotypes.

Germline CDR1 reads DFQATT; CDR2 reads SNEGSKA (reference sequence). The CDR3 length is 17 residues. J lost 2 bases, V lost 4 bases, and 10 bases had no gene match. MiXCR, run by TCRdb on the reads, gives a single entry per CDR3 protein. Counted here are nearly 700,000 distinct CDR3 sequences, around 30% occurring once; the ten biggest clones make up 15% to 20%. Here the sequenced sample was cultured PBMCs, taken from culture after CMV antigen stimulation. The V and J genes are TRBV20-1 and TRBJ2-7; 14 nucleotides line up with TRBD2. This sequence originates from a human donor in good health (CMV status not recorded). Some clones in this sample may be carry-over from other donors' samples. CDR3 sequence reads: CSATPGTSGSRAYEQYF. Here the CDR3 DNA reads TGCAGTGCTACCCCCGGGACTAGCGGGAGTCGCGCCTACGAGCAGTACTTC.